The 6 T cell receptor beta chains given below trace back to one sample, sequenced in a study of cytomegalovirus exposure and HLA in healthy donors. Clones were sequenced by immunoSEQ multiplex PCR, and TCRdb holds only the in-frame ones, with some missing. This table has about 150,000 clones, just over 85% appearing once. The sample consisted of PBMCs. Source of these receptors: a human donor in good health.

This clone appeared a single time. V usage is TRBV29-1 and J usage is TRBJ2-5; the D is unclear. The CDR3 runs 13 residues. CDR1 is SQVTM, CDR2 ANQGSEA, per germline. Deletions cut 4 bases from V and 4 bases from J, with 13 bases between. The CDR3 nucleotides are TGCAGCGTTGCTTCGTTTGTCTTAGAGACCCAGTACTTC. It specifies CSVASFVLETQYF.

The rearrangement links TRBV4-2 to TRBJ1-1, with D perhaps TRBD1 (5 bases). V was cut by 1 base and J by 13 bases, with 22 bases left in between. CDR3 length: 15 residues. The V gene's germline CDR1 is LGHNA and CDR2 YNFKEQ. CDR3 DNA sequence: TGTGCCAGCAGCCAAGGTCCGGGGGTAACCTTTGGCGTTTTCTTT. This translates into CASSQGPGVTFGVFF.

The rearrangement joins TRBV7-2 to TRBJ1-2; 9 nucleotides line up with TRBD1. Trimming cost V 5 bases and J 5 bases; bases outside gene matches: 6. Germline loops: CDR1 SGHTA, CDR2 FQGNSA. The CDR3 has 14 amino acids. As DNA, the CDR3 is TGTGCCAGCAGCCAAAGGGACAGGGATTATGGCTACACCTTC. Translated, it gives CASSQRDRDYGYTF.

This chain joins TRBV18 and TRBJ2-2; 7 bases line up with TRBD2. The CDR3 covers 15 residues. Germline values: CDR1 KGHSH, CDR2 LQKENI. V shed 3 bases, J shed 4 bases, and the junction held 5 bases outside the gene matches. The CDR3 coding sequence is TGTGCCAGCTCACCGGGAGGGGTGACCACCGGGGAGCTGTTTTTT. Residues: CASSPGGVTTGELFF.

The chain is built from TRBV28 and TRBJ1-2; 10 nucleotides align to TRBD1. Trimming cost V 5 bases and J 8 bases; bases outside gene matches: 8. The CDR3 covers 14 residues. Germline V gene lookup returns CDR1 MDHEN and CDR2 SYDVKM. The CDR3 sequence: CASSPLTGGDGYTF. The CDR3 DNA reads as TGTGCCAGCAGTCCGCTGACAGGGGGCGACGGCTACACCTTC.

The chain recombines TRBV2 with TRBJ2-3, with TRBD2 identical over 12 bases. V shed 2 bases and J 4 bases; nucleotides not matched to a gene: 10. Germline V lookup: CDR1 SNHLY, CDR2 FYNNEI. The CDR3 totals 18 residues. The CDR3 region has the DNA TGTGCCAGCAGTGAAATCATGACTAGCGGGGGAGGTCCAGATACGCAGTATTTT. It is translated as CASSEIMTSGGGPDTQYF.